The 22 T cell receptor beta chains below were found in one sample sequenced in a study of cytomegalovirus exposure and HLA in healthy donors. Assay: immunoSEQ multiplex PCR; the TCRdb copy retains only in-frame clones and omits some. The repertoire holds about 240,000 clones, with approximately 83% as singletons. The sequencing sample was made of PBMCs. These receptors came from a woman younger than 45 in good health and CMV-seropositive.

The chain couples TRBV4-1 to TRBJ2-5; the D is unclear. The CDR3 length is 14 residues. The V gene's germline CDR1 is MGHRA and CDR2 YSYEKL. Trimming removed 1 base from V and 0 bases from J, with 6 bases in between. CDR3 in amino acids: CASSQGQNQETQYF. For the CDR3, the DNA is TGCGCCAGCAGCCAAGGGCAAAACCAAGAGACCCAGTACTTC.

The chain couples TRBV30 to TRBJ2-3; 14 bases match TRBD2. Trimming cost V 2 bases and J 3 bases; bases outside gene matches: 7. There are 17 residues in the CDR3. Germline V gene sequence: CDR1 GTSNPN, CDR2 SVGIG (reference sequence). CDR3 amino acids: CAWSSGTSGSGTDTQYF. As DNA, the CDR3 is TGTGCCTGGAGTTCTGGGACTAGCGGGAGCGGAACAGATACGCAGTATTTT.

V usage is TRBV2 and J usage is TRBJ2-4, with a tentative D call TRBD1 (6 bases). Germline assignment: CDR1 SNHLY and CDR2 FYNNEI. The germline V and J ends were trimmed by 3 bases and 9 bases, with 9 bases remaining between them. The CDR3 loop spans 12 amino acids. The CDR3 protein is CASSDPRGIQYF. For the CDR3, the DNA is TGTGCCAGCAGTGACCCCAGGGGCATTCAGTACTTC.

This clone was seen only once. The CDR3, as DNA: TGTGCCAGCAGCTCTAGGACTAGCGCCCACAATGAGCAGTTCTTC. Encoded protein: CASSSRTSAHNEQFF. V is TRBV5-4 and J is TRBJ2-1; TRBD2 matches at 9 bases. The CDR3 sequence is 15 residues long. Germline loops: CDR1 SGHNT, CDR2 YYREEE (reference sequence). J gave up 5 bases and V 3 bases, and 6 bases lay outside the gene matches.

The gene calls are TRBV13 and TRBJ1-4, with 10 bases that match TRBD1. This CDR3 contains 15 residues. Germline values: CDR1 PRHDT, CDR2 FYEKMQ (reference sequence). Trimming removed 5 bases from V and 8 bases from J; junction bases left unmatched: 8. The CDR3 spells CASSPRQGAWEKLFF. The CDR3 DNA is TGTGCCAGCAGCCCCCGACAGGGGGCATGGGAAAAACTGTTTTTT.

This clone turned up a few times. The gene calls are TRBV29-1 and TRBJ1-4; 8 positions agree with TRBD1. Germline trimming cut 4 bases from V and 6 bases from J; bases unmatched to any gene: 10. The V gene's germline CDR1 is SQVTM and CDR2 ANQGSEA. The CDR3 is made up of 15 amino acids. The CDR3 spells CSVAWTGRRDEKLFF. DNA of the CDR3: TGCAGCGTTGCTTGGACAGGGCGGCGGGATGAAAAACTGTTTTTT.

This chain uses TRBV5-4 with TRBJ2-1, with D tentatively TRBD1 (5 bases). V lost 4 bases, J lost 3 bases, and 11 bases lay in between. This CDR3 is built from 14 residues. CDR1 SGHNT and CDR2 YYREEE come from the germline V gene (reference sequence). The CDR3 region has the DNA TGTGCCAGCAGCCCGGCAGGGAACTACAATGAGCAGTTCTTC. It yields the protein CASSPAGNYNEQFF.

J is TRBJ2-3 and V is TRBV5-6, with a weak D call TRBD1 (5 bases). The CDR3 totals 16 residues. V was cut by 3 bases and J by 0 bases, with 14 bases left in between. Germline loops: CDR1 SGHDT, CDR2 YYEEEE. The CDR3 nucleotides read TGTGCCAGCAGCTCCCGACAGACGGCTAGCACAGATACGCAGTATTTT. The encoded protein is CASSSRQTASTDTQYF.

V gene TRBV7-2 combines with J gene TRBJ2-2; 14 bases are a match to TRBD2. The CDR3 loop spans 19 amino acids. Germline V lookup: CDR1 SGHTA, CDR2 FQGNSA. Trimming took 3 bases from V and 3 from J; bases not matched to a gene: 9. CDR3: CASSFEGLAGGLHTGELFF. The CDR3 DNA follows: TGTGCCAGCAGCTTCGAAGGACTAGCGGGAGGACTACACACCGGGGAGCTGTTTTTT.

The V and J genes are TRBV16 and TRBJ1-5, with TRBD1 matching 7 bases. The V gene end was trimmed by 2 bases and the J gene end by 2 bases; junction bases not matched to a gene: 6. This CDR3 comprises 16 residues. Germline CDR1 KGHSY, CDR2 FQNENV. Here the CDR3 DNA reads TGTGCCAGCAGCCAAGCACTTGGGACAGGCAATCAGCCCCAGCATTTT. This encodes CASSQALGTGNQPQHF.

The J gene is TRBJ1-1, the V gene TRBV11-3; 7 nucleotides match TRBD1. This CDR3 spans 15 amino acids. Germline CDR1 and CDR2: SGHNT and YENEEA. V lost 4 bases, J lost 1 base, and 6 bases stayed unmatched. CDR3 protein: CASSSGQARNTEAFF. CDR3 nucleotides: TGTGCCAGCAGCTCCGGACAGGCCAGGAACACTGAAGCTTTCTTT.

The CDR3 spells CASSLGSGGNTGELFF. CDR3 in DNA: TGCGCCAGCAGCTTGGGAAGCGGGGGGAACACCGGGGAGCTGTTTTTT. This chain uses TRBV5-1 with TRBJ2-2; 8 nucleotides line up with TRBD2. There are 16 residues in the CDR3. The J segment lost 1 base and the V segment lost 0 bases, leaving 2 bases of the junction unmatched. The germline V gene encodes CDR1 SGHRS and CDR2 YFSETQ. Complete variable domain (other parts from reference TRBV5-1 and TRBJ2-2): KAGVTQTPRYLIKTRGQQVTLSCSPISGHRSVSWYQQTPGQGLQFLFEYFSETQRNKGNFPGRFSGRQFSNSRSEMNVSTLELGDSALYLCASSLGSGGNTGELFFGEGSRLTVL.

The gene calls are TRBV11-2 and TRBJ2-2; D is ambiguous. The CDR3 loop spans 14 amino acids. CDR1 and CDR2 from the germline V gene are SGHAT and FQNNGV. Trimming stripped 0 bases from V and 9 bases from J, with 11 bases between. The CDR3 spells CASSLDRGQRELFF. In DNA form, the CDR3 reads TGTGCCAGCAGCTTAGATCGTGGGCAACGGGAGCTGTTTTTT.

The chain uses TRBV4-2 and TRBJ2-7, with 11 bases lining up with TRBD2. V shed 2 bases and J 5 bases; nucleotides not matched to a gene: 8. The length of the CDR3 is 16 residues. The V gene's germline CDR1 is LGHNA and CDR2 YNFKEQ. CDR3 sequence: CASSQPKTSGSDEQYF. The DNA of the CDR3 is TGTGCCAGCAGCCAACCCAAAACTAGCGGGAGCGACGAGCAGTACTTC.

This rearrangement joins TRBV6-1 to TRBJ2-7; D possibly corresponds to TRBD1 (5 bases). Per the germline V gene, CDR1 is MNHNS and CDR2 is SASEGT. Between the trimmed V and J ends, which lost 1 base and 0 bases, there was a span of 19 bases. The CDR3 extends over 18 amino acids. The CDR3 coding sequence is TGTGCCAGCAGTGAAGGTGGTAGGGGTTGGAAGAACTCCTACGAGCAGTACTTC. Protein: CASSEGGRGWKNSYEQYF.

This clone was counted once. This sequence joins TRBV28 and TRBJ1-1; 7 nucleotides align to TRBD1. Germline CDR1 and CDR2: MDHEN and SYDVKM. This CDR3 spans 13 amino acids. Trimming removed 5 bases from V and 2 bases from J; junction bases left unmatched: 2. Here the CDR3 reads CASSRQGNTEAFF. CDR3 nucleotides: TGTGCCAGCAGTAGACAGGGTAACACTGAAGCTTTCTTT.

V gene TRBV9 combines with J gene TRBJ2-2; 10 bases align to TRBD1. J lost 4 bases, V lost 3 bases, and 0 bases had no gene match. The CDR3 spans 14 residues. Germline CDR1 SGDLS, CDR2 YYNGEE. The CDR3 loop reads CASSGTGGTGELFF. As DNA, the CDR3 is TGTGCCAGCAGCGGGACAGGGGGCACCGGGGAGCTGTTTTTT. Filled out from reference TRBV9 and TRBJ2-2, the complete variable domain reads DSGVTQTPKHLITATGQRVTLRCSPRSGDLSVYWYQQSLDQGLQFLIQYYNGEERAKGNILERFSAQQFPDLHSELNLSSLELGDSALYFCASSGTGGTGELFFGEGSRLTVL.

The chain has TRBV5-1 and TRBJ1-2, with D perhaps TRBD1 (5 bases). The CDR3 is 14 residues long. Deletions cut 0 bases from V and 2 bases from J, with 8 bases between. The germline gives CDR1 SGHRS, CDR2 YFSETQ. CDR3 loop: CASSLEGRNYGYTF. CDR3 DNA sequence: TGCGCCAGCAGCTTGGAGGGGAGGAACTATGGCTACACCTTC.

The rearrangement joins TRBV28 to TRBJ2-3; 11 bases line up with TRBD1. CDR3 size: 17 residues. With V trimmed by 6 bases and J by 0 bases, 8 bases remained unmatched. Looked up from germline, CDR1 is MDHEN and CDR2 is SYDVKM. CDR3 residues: CASSRGTGGISTDTQYF. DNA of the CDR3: TGTGCCAGCAGCAGAGGGACAGGGGGGATTAGCACAGATACGCAGTATTTT.

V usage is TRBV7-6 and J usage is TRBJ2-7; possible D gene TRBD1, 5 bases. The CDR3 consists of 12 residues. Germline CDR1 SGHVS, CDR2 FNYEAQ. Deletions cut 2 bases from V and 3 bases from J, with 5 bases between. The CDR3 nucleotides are TGTGCCAGCAGCTTACAGGGCTACGAGCAGTACTTC. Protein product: CASSLQGYEQYF.

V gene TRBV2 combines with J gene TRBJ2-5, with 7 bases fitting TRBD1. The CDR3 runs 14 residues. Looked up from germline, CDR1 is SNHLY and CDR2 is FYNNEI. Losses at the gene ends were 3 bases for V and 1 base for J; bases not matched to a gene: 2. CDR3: CASSETGTQETQYF. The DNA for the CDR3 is TGTGCCAGCAGTGAGACAGGGACCCAAGAGACCCAGTACTTC.

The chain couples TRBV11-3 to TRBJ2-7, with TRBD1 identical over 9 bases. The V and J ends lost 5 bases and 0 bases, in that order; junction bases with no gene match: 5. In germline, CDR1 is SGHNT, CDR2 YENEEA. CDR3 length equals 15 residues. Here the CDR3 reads CASSRDRASSYEQYF. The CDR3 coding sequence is TGTGCCAGCAGCAGGGACAGGGCGAGCTCCTACGAGCAGTACTTC.